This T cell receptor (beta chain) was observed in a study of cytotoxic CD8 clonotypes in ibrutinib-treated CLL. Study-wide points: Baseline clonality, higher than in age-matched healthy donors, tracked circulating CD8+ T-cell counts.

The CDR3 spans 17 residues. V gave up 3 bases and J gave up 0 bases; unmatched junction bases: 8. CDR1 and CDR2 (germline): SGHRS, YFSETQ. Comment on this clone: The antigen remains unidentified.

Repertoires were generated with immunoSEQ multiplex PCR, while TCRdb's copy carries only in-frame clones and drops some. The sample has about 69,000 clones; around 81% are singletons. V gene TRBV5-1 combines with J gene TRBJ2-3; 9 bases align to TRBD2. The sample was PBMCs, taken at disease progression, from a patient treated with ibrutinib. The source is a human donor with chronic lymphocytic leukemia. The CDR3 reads CASSSLILAGSTDTQYF. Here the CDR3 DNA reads TGCGCCAGCAGCTCCCTCATCCTAGCGGGAAGCACAGATACGCAGTATTTT.